Presented here are 13 T cell receptor beta chains from one specimen sequenced in a study of cytomegalovirus exposure and HLA in healthy donors (dated by TCRdb to the late 2010s). Library preparation was by the immunoSEQ multiplex PCR assay. A mixture of 60 forward primers for TCR Vbeta segments and 13 reverse primers for TCR Jbeta segments was used in the multiplex PCR. Here the immuneACCESS table is served through TCRdb, limited to in-frame sequences with V and J called. Missing clones are a known gap in these copies; in checked studies unresolved V genes cover under half, and the rest lacks a known reason. The table for this sample lists about 130,000 clones; more than 60% of them were counted only once. The ten largest clones represent around 2.1% of the sample. The sample consisted of PBMCs. The source of these receptors is a woman between 40 and 55 years old in good health and CMV-seropositive.

The V gene is TRBV5-4, the J gene TRBJ2-2; TRBD1 is a possible D gene (7 bases). The V gene lost 3 bases and the J gene lost 4 bases, with 19 bases spanning the gap. Germline CDR1 reads SGHNT; CDR2 reads YYREEE (reference sequence). The CDR3 consists of 17 residues. In DNA, the CDR3 is TGTGCCAGCAGCTCATACTGGGGGGACAGCTCCACCGGGGAGCTGTTTTTT. Its protein product is CASSSYWGDSSTGELFF. Full variable domain (missing parts from reference TRBV5-4 and TRBJ2-2): ETGVTQSPTHLIKTRGQQVTLRCSSQSGHNTVSWYQQALGQGPQFIFQYYREEENGRGNFPPRFSGLQFPNYSSELNVNALELDDSALYLCASSSYWGDSSTGELFFGEGSRLTVL.

CDR3 nucleotides: TGTGCCAGCATCGACGGACTCCTCGGGACTGAAGCTTTCTTT. It encodes CASIDGLLGTEAFF. This rearrangement joins TRBV6-6 to TRBJ1-1; D is unresolved. Deletions cut 7 bases from V and 5 bases from J, with 17 bases between. CDR1 and CDR2 from the germline V gene are MNHNY and SVGAGI (reference sequence). The CDR3 loop spans 14 amino acids.

The chain joins TRBV6-4 to TRBJ2-1; a weak D match, TRBD2 (6 bases). The V gene lost 5 bases and the J gene lost 4 bases, with 15 bases spanning the gap. The CDR3 sequence is 15 residues long. Germline V CDR1 and CDR2: MRHNA, SNTAGT. In DNA form, the CDR3 reads TGTGCCAGCAGTCCCGCCAGCGGGTTGTACAATGAGCAGTTCTTC. This gives the protein CASSPASGLYNEQFF.

The sample holds a few counts of this clone. The rearrangement uses TRBV10-3 and TRBJ2-3; no clear D gene. This CDR3 region has 13 residues. The V gene lost 7 bases and the J gene lost 2 bases, with 10 bases spanning the gap. Germline CDR1 reads ENHRY; CDR2 reads SYGVKD. The CDR3 DNA sequence: TGTGCCATCACGCCGACTCCCACAGATACGCAGTATTTT. Protein product: CAITPTPTDTQYF.

This chain links TRBV21-1 with TRBJ2-1; the D call in the table, TRBD1, was not verified against the DNA. TRBV21-1 is a pseudogene segment. The CDR3 covers 18 residues. The CDR3 DNA is TGTGCCAGCAGCCCGAGTCGTCAGGGGGTCGGGATTTACAATGAGCAGTTCTTC. It yields the protein CASSPSRQGVGIYNEQFF.

The rearrangement links TRBV4-1 to TRBJ2-7; D unresolved. CDR3 length equals 13 residues. V was trimmed by 0 bases and J by 3 bases, leaving 6 bases between them. The germline V gene has CDR1 MGHRA and CDR2 YSYEKL. The CDR3 here is CASSQDTVYEQYF. The CDR3, as DNA: TGCGCCAGCAGCCAAGATACGGTCTACGAGCAGTACTTC.

The genes are TRBV18 and TRBJ1-2; D call uncertain. The CDR3 runs to 13 residues. Germline lookup yields CDR1 KGHSH and CDR2 LQKENI. V lost 0 bases to trimming and J lost 6 bases, with 8 bases between them. The CDR3, as DNA: TGTGCCAGCTCACCACCCGGGAGTCATGGCTACACCTTC. This sequence encodes CASSPPGSHGYTF.

This clone is a singleton in its sample. The chain has TRBV7-6 and TRBJ2-7; 7 bases are a match to TRBD2. This CDR3 comprises 17 residues. J was trimmed by 3 bases and V by 5 bases; bases with no gene match: 16. Germline assignment: CDR1 SGHVS and CDR2 FNYEAQ. CDR3 nucleotide sequence: TGTGCCAGCAGCCCAGAGGGAACTAGCGCAACCCTCTACGAGCAGTACTTC. Amino acids: CASSPEGTSATLYEQYF.

This clone was found a few times. The chain employs TRBV28 and TRBJ1-5; 10 bases fit TRBD1. The germline CDR1 and CDR2 sequences are MDHEN and SYDVKM. The CDR3 runs 16 residues. Trimming took 2 bases from V and 7 from J; bases not matched to a gene: 8. As DNA, the CDR3 is TGTGCCAGCAGTTTAGCCGACAGGGGGCGATGGCAGCCCCAGCATTTT. Translated, it gives CASSLADRGRWQPQHF.

This chain links TRBV6-5 with TRBJ1-3, with TRBD1 matching over 9 bases. This CDR3 comprises 15 residues. Germline assignment: CDR1 MNHEY and CDR2 SVGAGI. V dropped 6 bases and J dropped 2; count of bases not matched to a gene: 5. The CDR3 protein is CASRPDRGAGNTIYF. In DNA, the CDR3 is TGTGCCAGCAGACCGGACAGGGGAGCTGGAAACACCATATATTTT.

This clone came up once. Relative to the germline gene, one junction end is altered; a read error may explain this. The chain couples TRBV7-2 to TRBJ1-2, with 12 bases lining up with TRBD1. The CDR3 length is 14 residues. Germline CDR1 and CDR2: SGHTA and FQGNSA. CDR3 nucleotide sequence: TGTGCCAGCAGCCTCCGGGACAGGGGGCGGGGGGCCCACTTC. Translating it yields CASSLRDRGRGAHF.

About this clone: At the DNA level, this CDR3 is encoded by other sequences in the same sample as well. This chain connects TRBV7-9 to TRBJ1-1; 7 bases agree with TRBD1. J was trimmed by 2 bases and V by 5 bases; bases with no gene match: 5. In germline, CDR1 is SEHNR, CDR2 FQNEAQ (reference sequence). The CDR3 sequence is 14 residues long. CDR3 in amino acids: CASSPGQTNTEAFF. The DNA for the CDR3 is TGTGCCAGCAGCCCGGGACAGACCAACACTGAAGCTTTCTTT. Based on the CDR3 plus reference TRBV7-9 and TRBJ1-1, the full variable domain is DTGVSQNPRHKITKRGQNVTFRCDPISEHNRLYWYRQTLGQGPEFLTYFQNEAQLEKSRLLSDRFSAERPKGSFSTLEIQRTEQGDSAMYLCASSPGQTNTEAFFGQGTRLTVV.

This chain links TRBV14 with TRBJ1-3; D call uncertain. Germline V CDR1 and CDR2: SGHDN, FVKESK. The germline V and J ends were trimmed by 0 bases and 0 bases, with 9 bases remaining between them. This CDR3 has 16 residues. DNA of the CDR3: TGTGCCAGCAGCCAAGATCTTGCTAGCTCTGGAAACACCATATATTTT. Protein product: CASSQDLASSGNTIYF.